Below, 5 T cell receptor beta chains from the same sample are listed, as sequenced in a study of CD8+ T cells in alopecia areata. The treatment was: oral pan-JAK inhibitor, 5-10 mg twice daily. Sequencing relied on a cDNA template that was reverse transcribed from extracted RNA. Profiled with immunoSEQ multiplex PCR; TCRdb holds only in-frame clones, not every one. The sample holds nearly 95,000 clones; more than 65% are singletons and the top ten take approximately 15%. The sequencing here drew on CD8+ T cells sorted from blood, taken at week 44, from a patient treated with tofacitinib. These receptors originate from a human donor with alopecia areata.

The chain uses TRBV9 and TRBJ2-1; D might be TRBD2 (5 bases). The V gene lost 0 bases and the J gene lost 5 bases, with 12 bases spanning the gap. The CDR3 has 15 residues. Germline-derived CDR1 and CDR2 are SGDLS and YYNGEE. The CDR3 reads CASSVAGGSHNEQFF. The CDR3 bases are TGTGCCAGCAGCGTAGCCGGCGGGTCTCACAATGAGCAGTTCTTC.

This clone appeared a single time. The chain has TRBV19 and TRBJ2-1; no definite D call. The length of the CDR3 is 15 residues. V was pared by 4 bases and J by 7 bases, with 17 bases between. Germline V lookup: CDR1 LNHDA, CDR2 SQIVND (reference sequence). CDR3 bases: TGTGCCAGTAGTAACGCGCCATACCCTACTAATGAGCAGTTCTTC. Encoded protein: CASSNAPYPTNEQFF.

This clone was observed a single time. V and J are TRBV2 and TRBJ1-5, with 7 bases lining up with TRBD1. The germline gives CDR1 SNHLY, CDR2 FYNNEI. V lost 6 bases to trimming and J lost 3 bases; unmatched junction nucleotides: 8. CDR3 size: 15 residues. This chain's CDR3 is CASRVDRDNNQPQHF. CDR3 sequence (DNA): TGTGCCAGCAGAGTCGACAGGGACAACAATCAGCCCCAGCATTTT. Complete variable domain (other parts from reference TRBV2 and TRBJ1-5): EPEVTQTPSHQVTQMGQEVILRCVPISNHLYFYWYRQILGQKVEFLVSFYNNEISEKSEIFDDQFSVERPDGSNFTLKIRSTKLEDSAMYFCASRVDRDNNQPQHFGDGTRLSIL.

V usage is TRBV7-2 and J usage is TRBJ2-1; 7 bases align to TRBD2. From germline, CDR1 is SGHTA and CDR2 FQGNSA. CDR3 size: 16 residues. The V gene end was trimmed by 5 bases and the J gene end by 10 bases; junction bases not matched to a gene: 17. CDR3 sequence (DNA): TGTGCCAGCAGCCAAACCCTTGCGGGGGAGAGCACAGAGCAGTTCTTC. This translates into CASSQTLAGESTEQFF. The full variable domain, with the rest looked up from reference TRBV7-2 and TRBJ2-1, is GAGVSQSPSNKVTEKGKDVELRCDPISGHTALYWYRQSLGQGLEFLIYFQGNSAPDKSGLPSDRFSAERTGGSVSTLTIQRTQQEDSAVYLCASSQTLAGESTEQFFGPGTRLTVL.

The CDR3 protein is CSVDWDNYGYTF. Here the CDR3 DNA reads TGCAGCGTTGATTGGGATAACTATGGCTACACCTTC. V usage is TRBV29-1 and J usage is TRBJ1-2, with no clear D. Germline CDR1 SQVTM, CDR2 ANQGSEA. The CDR3 is made up of 12 amino acids. Trimming left V 3 bases short and J 1 base short, with 6 bases between.